This TCR beta chain is drawn from a study of CD8+CD57+ T cells in acquired aplastic anemia. As for the study in general: CD4+ and CD8+ cells, once sorted, gave DNA averaging roughly 3.2 ug. Notes on the study in general: It was found that some 31 CD8+ CDR3 sequences were shared between patients and controls. CD8+ Simpson's diversity did not differ significantly between patients and controls.

This clonotype occurred many times. The target antigen is unknown. The authors sequenced patients whose flow cytometry had shown CD8+CD57+ cell expansion. Patients were treatment-naive when blood was sampled. Both TCR beta VDJ combination and CDR3 sequence profiling were carried out. Genomic DNA was the template for this profiling. TCRdb used MiXCR to reprocess the reads, holding one entry per CDR3 protein. The data hold 120,000 or so distinct CDR3 sequences, with 58% observed a single time. V lost 0 bases and J lost 7, with 9 bases in between. The CDR3 contains 13 residues. From germline, CDR1 is PRHDT and CDR2 FYEKMQ (reference sequence).

Sequencing was carried out using sorted CD4+, CD8+, or CD8+CD57+ T cells (not recorded which) from PBMCs. This receptor was taken from a human donor with aplastic anemia. J is TRBJ1-1 and V is TRBV13; D unresolved. In DNA, the CDR3 is TGTGCCAGCAGCTTAGGCCTTGCCAGTGAAGCTTTCTTT. Residues: CASSLGLASEAFF.